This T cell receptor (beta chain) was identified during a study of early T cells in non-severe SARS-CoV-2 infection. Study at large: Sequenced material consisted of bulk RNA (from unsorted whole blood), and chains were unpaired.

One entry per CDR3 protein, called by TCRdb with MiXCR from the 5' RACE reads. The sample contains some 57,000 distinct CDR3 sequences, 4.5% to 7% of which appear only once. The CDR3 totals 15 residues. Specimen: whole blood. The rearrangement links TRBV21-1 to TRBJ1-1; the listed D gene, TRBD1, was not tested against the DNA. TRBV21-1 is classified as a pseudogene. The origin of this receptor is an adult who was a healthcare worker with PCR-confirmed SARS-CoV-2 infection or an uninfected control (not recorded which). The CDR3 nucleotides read TGTGCCAGCAGCCCCGGGACAGAGAACTTCCGGGGAGCTTTCTTT. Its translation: CASSPGTENFRGAFF.